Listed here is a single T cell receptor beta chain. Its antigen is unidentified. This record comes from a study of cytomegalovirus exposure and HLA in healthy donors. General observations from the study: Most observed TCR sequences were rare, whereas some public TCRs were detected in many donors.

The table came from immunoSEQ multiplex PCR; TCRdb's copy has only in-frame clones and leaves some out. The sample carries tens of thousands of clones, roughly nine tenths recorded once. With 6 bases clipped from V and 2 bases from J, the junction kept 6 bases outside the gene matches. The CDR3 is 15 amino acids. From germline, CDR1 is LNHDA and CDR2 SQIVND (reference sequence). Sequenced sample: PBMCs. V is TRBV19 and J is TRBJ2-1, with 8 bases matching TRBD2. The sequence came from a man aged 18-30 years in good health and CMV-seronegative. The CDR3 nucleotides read TGTGCCAGTAGGAGGTCAGCGGGAGCCTACAATGAGCAGTTCTTC. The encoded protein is CASRRSAGAYNEQFF.